The sequence of this TCR beta chain was determined in a study of tumor-infiltrating lymphocytes in primary liver carcinoma (dated by TCRdb to about 2017). Describing the broader study: Four to six patients with histopathologically diagnosed primary liver carcinoma underwent surgical resection in China between November 2015 and March 2016. The five patients, three men and two women aged 30 to 69 years, had hepatocellular carcinoma (four) or combined HCC and intrahepatic cholangiocarcinoma (one). The five patients had tumors staged T1-T3 N0M0, with maximum diameters ranging from roughly 4 to 10 cm. Each sample produced about 3.5 to 7.13 million productive TCRbeta reads, and read depth showed no significant difference between tissue types. For each liver tumor, the study sampled five regions along with adjacent normal tissue and blood, and applied TCRbeta repertoire sequencing, expression microarrays and whole-exome sequencing. A total of 35 specimens from 5 patients, comprising roughly 25 tumor regions, 5 adjacent noncancerous liver tissues and 5 peripheral blood samples, were covered by TCRbeta repertoire sequencing. Technical replicate repertoires showed high reproducibility, with mean shared-clone rates about 0.88 and correlation coefficients above 0.95. What the authors observed across the whole study: Repertoire overlap was found to be higher between tumor regions (mean approximately 35%) than between tumor-adjacent (about 17%) or tumor-blood (about 15%) pairs, consistent with antigen-driven expansion. The study included only five patients, and the authors note findings should be validated in a larger study. Bulk unsorted samples precluded comparing CD4+ and CD8+ T cell repertoires. Because sequencing covered only the TCR beta chain and unpaired alpha chains were not captured, true repertoire diversity is likely underestimated. The top 250 clones accounted for a significantly greater share of the repertoire in tumors than in blood (p = 0.039).

RNA from unsorted whole blood was extracted with TRIzol reagent, and germline DNA was obtained with the DNeasy Blood & Tissue kit. At the time of sampling, the patients had chronic HBV infection and had not received any treatment. Before surgery, roughly 4.2 milliliters of peripheral blood were drawn into K2EDTA tubes. From its cysteine to its phenylalanine, the CDR3 spans 15 amino acids. The CDR3 DNA has 45 bases and is translated from base 1. In the germline V gene, CDR1 corresponds to MNHEY and CDR2 to SVGAGI. Trimming accounts for 2 bases at V and 5 bases at J, while the number of junction bases matched to no gene is 8. This clonotype has only a few counts. Its binding antigen is unknown. No much larger clonotype is one base removed from it; base qualities were not supplied. Using a constant-region primer and ProtoScript II reverse transcriptase, TCRbeta-specific cDNA was reverse-transcribed from 500 ng total RNA. Construction of the TCRbeta libraries relied on three nested rounds of multiplex PCR, following a slightly modified ARM-PCR procedure. Each of the first two PCR rounds ran for approximately 10 cycles and used multiplex TRBV1-TRBV30 forward primers together with a Cbeta reverse primer. A final 25-cycle PCR with Deep VentR polymerase added sample barcodes and Illumina adapters. Before sequencing, amplicons between 200 and 500 bp were purified from gel using a QIAquick gel extraction kit. TCRbeta amplicons were sequenced on an Illumina HiSeq 2500 with 250-bp paired-end reads. Per the original workflow: Trimmomatic v0.33 was used to quality-trim the reads, and FLASH v1.2.11 was used to merge paired reads so that full CDR3 sequences could be recovered. V, D and J germline segments were assigned to the rearranged TCRbeta sequences using MiGEC v1.2.1b. VDJtools v1.0.0 computed clonotype statistics and Shannon-Wiener diversity indices. To cut down on sampling bias, every analysis after diversity analysis relied on just the 250 most abundant clonotypes from each sample. TCRdb ran its own pipeline on the public reads, namely fastp trimming at Q25 and MiXCR clone calling, and kept in-frame beta chains. Each CDR3 protein appears once, grouped with its most common genes and DNA. The V and J calls, along with clone size, are taken from TCRdb and not from the paper's own processing. This sample is represented by fewer than 400,000 distinct CDR3 sequences; almost 60% of them were singletons. Of the sample, 15% to 20% falls within the top ten clones.

The rearrangement joined TRBV6-5 to TRBJ2-7, and 8 junctional nucleotides match TRBD1. The source of this sequence is a woman aged 30 to 39 with primary liver carcinoma and hepatitis B virus infection. Input material: peripheral blood. The CDR3 reads as follows: CASSYGSLTGDEQYF. Read as DNA, the sequence is TGTGCCAGCAGTTACGGCTCCCTGACAGGGGACGAGCAGTACTTC.